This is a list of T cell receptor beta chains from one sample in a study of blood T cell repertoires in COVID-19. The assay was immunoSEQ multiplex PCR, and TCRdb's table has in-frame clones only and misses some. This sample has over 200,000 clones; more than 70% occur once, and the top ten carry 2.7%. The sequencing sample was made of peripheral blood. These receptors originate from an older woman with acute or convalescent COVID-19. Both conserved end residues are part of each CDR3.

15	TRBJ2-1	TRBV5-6	CASSQTSGRYNEQFF
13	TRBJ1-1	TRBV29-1	CSGSTGRATEAFF
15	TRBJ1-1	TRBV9	CASSRGDRGPTEAFF
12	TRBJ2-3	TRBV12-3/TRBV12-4	CASSRGTDTQYF
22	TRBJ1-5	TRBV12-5	CASGPPVPGQGAVGYSNQPQHF
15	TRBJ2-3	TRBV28	CASSLLAGGPDTQYF
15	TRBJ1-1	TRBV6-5	CASSYSSFPNTEAFF
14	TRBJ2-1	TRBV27	CASSTPTRYNEQFF
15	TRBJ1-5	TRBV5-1	CASSLGDSNNQPQHF
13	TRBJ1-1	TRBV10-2	CASSSPAGAEAFF
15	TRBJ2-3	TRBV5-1	CASSLAASGRNTQYF
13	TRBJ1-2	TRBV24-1	CATSDFNSRGYTF
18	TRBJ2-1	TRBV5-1	CASSLGGLAGRQYNEQFF
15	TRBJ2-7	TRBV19	CASSRRTSGPYEQYF
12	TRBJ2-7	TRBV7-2	CASSRTITEQYF
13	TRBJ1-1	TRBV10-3	CAISEISYTEAFF
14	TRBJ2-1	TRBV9	CASSVEGTGNEQFF
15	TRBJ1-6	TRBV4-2	CASSQQTGGDSPLHF
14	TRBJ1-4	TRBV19	CASSRTGMGEKLFF
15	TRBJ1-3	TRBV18	CASSPSLLSGNTIYF
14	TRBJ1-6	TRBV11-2	CASSLVEGLSPLHF
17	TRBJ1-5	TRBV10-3	CAISESREAYSNQPQHF
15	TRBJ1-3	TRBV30	CAWSGTANPGNTIYF
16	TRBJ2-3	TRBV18	CASSPRLAGHTDTQYF
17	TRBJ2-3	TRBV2	CASSAGQDGVFVDTQYF
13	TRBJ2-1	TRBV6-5	CASSYTSTNEQFF
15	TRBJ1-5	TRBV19	CASLPPGSAHQPQHF
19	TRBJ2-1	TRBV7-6	CASSLTAGTGVQNGNEQFF
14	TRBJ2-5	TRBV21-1	CASSWTGALRTQYF
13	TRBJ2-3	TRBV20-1	CSASRVSTDTQYF
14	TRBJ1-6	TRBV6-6	CASTSDRNNSPLHF
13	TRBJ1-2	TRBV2	CASSEDRLYGYTF
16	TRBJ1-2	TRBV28	CASSSSGQGGFYGYTF
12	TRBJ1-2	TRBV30	CAWRIDRGGYTF
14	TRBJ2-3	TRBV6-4	CASSAYRAADTQYF